This TCR beta chain was identified during a study of CD8 T cells in ankylosing spondylitis. This clonotype was seen many times. Antigen: not known. General study findings and limits: Some of these motif variants have turned up before, in reports on reactive arthritis synovial fluid and blood. It was reported that disease-linked clones were significantly enriched in matched ankylosing spondylitis synovial fluid.

Scientists made TCR beta libraries using quantitative 5'-RACE with molecular barcodes. Each CDR3 protein is one row after TCRdb ran MiXCR on the 5' RACE reads. The table has hundreds of thousands of distinct CDR3 sequences, 8% to 11% seen once. Germline CDR1 SNHLY, CDR2 FYNNEI. Trimming took 8 bases from V and 3 from J, leaving 8 bases between them. CDR3 length: 11 amino acids. The chain combines TRBV2 with TRBJ2-7, with a possible D match to TRBD2 (6 bases). The sequenced sample was blood, either unsorted or a sorted T cell fraction (not recorded which). The origin of this receptor is a male donor with ankylosing spondylitis or in good health (not recorded which). In nucleotides, the CDR3 is TGTGCCAGCTTAGCGGACTACGAGCAGTACTTC. Translating gives CASLADYEQYF.